This T cell receptor beta chain comes out of a study of OX40 agonist ivuxolimab in advanced cancers. Study conclusions and caveats: CD4+ and CD8+ blood T cells expanded clonally by week 6 at 0.1 to 3.0 mg/kg.

Comments on this clone: Its antigen is not identified.

Trimming at V came to 2 bases and at J to 4 bases, leaving 6 bases not matched to a gene. Germline V CDR1 and CDR2: MNHEY, SVGAGI. The CDR3 is 16 residues long. The table came from immunoSEQ multiplex PCR; TCRdb's copy has only in-frame clones and leaves some out. Of approximately 69,000 clones detected, 88% appear once; the ten largest clones hold around 2.8%. V usage is TRBV6-5 and J usage is TRBJ1-5, with TRBD1 identical over 9 bases. The material was CD4+ or CD8+ T cells sorted from blood, obtained in a trial of the OX40 agonist ivuxolimab. This sequence was found in an adult with an advanced solid tumor such as melanoma, head and neck, liver or kidney cancer. The DNA of the CDR3 is TGTGCCAGCAGTTACCCCCCCGGGACAGGGAATCAGCCCCAGCATTTT. Protein product: CASSYPPGTGNQPQHF.